This T cell receptor beta chain was obtained from a study of T cells after posttransplantation cyclophosphamide. Broader study findings: Recipient CMV seropositivity and CMV reactivation strongly tracked TRB clonality.

The germline CDR1 and CDR2 sequences are SGHTA and FQGNSA. The CDR3 runs 13 residues. The germline V and J ends were trimmed by 6 bases and 5 bases, with 11 bases remaining between them. This clone was counted ten times or more. What it binds is not known. This related bone marrow graft donor gave peripheral blood on the day of marrow donation. Using immunoSEQ multiplex PCR, the repertoire was profiled, and TCRdb retains in-frame clones only, with some absent. The sample was found to contain 35,000 to 55,000 clones, and every one recurs. Sequencing was performed on PBMCs. The receptor was isolated from a man aged 40-55 years in good health, CMV-negative, and a related stem cell transplant donor. The V gene is TRBV7-2, the J gene TRBJ2-1, with D possibly matching TRBD1 (6 bases). CDR3 protein: CASRRDIDNEQFF. The CDR3 nucleotides read TGTGCCAGCAGACGGGACATAGACAATGAGCAGTTCTTC.